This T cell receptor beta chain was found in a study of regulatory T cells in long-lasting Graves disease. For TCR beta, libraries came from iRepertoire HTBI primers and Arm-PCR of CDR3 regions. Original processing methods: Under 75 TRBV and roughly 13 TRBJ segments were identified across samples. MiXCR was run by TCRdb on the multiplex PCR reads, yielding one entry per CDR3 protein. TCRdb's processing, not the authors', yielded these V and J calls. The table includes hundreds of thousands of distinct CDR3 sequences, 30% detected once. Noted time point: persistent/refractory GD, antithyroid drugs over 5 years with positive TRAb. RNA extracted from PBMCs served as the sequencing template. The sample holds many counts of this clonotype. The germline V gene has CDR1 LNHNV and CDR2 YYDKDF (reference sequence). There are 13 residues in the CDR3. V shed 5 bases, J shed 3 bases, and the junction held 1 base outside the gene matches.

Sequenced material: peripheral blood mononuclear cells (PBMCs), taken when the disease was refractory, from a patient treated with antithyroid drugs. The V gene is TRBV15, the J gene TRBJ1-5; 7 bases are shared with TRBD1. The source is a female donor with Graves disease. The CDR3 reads CATSGQVNQPQHF. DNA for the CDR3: TGTGCCACCAGCGGACAGGTCAATCAGCCCCAGCATTTT.